The rows below give T cell receptor beta chains drawn from one sample of a study of cytotoxic CD8 clonotypes in ibrutinib-treated CLL. Clones were sequenced by immunoSEQ multiplex PCR, and TCRdb holds only the in-frame ones, with some missing. The repertoire consists of some 150,000 clones, with around three quarters occurring once and the leading ten covering approximately 28%. This specimen consisted of PBMCs, obtained after 12 months of ibrutinib treatment. All receptors come from a human donor with chronic lymphocytic leukemia. Both conserved end residues are part of each CDR3. Fields, in order: D gene, clone size, CDR3 length, V gene, J gene, CDR3 DNA, CDR3 protein. A D gene is named only where the DNA matches it firmly. The listing skips clone size in some rows; elsewhere it reads once, few, many or a size class.

-	-	14	TRBV5-6	TRBJ2-5	TGTGCCAGCAGCTTGGACAGGAGACAAGAGACCCAGTACTTC	CASSLDRRQETQYF
-	few	13	TRBV14	TRBJ1-2	TGTGCCAGCAGCCAAGATAGGAACTATGGCTACACCTTC	CASSQDRNYGYTF
TRBD1	-	14	TRBV11-3	TRBJ2-7	TGTGCCAGCAGCCCGACAGGGTTCTCCTACGAGCAGTACTTC	CASSPTGFSYEQYF
-	-	20	TRBV11-3	TRBJ2-1	TGTGCCAGCAGCTCTACGACAGGCCGGGACTACCGGCGGTCCTACAATGAGCAGTTCTTC	CASSSTTGRDYRRSYNEQFF
-	-	14	TRBV19	TRBJ2-7	TGTGCCAGTAAGTCGGACAGCGGCCTACGTGAACAGTACTTC	CASKSDSGLREQYF
TRBD1	once	13	TRBV29-1	TRBJ2-7	TGCAGCGTGGAAGGGACAGGGTTAAACGAGCAGTACTTC	CSVEGTGLNEQYF
-	-	16	TRBV5-1	TRBJ2-4	TGCGCCAGCAGCACCACTGCGATGGCGGCCAAAAACATTCAGTACTTC	CASSTTAMAAKNIQYF
-	-	15	TRBV4-3	TRBJ2-1	TGCGCCAGCAGCCAAGATACCCCGGCGTCCAATGAGCAGTTCTTC	CASSQDTPASNEQFF
-	-	12	TRBV11-2	TRBJ2-4	TGTGCCAGCAGCTTACAGGGTCCGTTTCAGTACTTC	CASSLQGPFQYF
-	-	13	TRBV28	TRBJ1-5	TGTGCCAGCCGCGGGGGGAGCAATCAGCCCCAGCATTTT	CASRGGSNQPQHF
-	-	15	TRBV4-1	TRBJ2-7	TGCGCCAGCAGCCAACTCCGGGACCGAAACTACGAGCAGTACTTC	CASSQLRDRNYEQYF
TRBD1	-	12	TRBV29-1	TRBJ2-7	TGCAGCGTTGAGACAGGGGGGTACGAGCAGTACTTC	CSVETGGYEQYF
TRBD2	-	14	TRBV19	TRBJ2-7	TGTGCCAGTAGTACCGGGACTAGGACCTACGAGCAGTACTTC	CASSTGTRTYEQYF
-	few	13	TRBV14	TRBJ1-2	TGTGCCAGCAGCCTTTGGGGGGGGTCTGGCTACACCTTC	CASSLWGGSGYTF
-	-	14	TRBV11-3	TRBJ1-2	TGTGCCAGCAGCCCAGGGCAGCAGAACTATGGCTACACCTTC	CASSPGQQNYGYTF
TRBD1	-	14	TRBV5-1	TRBJ2-2	TGCGCCAGCAGCTTGGGACAGGGTACCGGGGAGCTGTTTTTT	CASSLGQGTGELFF
TRBD1	-	14	TRBV19	TRBJ2-7	TGTGCCAGTAGCCGAGACAGGGCTTCCTACGAGCAGTACTTC	CASSRDRASYEQYF
-	-	12	TRBV25-1	TRBJ1-1	TGTGCCAGCACCTTAGGGAACACTGAAGCTTTCTTT	CASTLGNTEAFF